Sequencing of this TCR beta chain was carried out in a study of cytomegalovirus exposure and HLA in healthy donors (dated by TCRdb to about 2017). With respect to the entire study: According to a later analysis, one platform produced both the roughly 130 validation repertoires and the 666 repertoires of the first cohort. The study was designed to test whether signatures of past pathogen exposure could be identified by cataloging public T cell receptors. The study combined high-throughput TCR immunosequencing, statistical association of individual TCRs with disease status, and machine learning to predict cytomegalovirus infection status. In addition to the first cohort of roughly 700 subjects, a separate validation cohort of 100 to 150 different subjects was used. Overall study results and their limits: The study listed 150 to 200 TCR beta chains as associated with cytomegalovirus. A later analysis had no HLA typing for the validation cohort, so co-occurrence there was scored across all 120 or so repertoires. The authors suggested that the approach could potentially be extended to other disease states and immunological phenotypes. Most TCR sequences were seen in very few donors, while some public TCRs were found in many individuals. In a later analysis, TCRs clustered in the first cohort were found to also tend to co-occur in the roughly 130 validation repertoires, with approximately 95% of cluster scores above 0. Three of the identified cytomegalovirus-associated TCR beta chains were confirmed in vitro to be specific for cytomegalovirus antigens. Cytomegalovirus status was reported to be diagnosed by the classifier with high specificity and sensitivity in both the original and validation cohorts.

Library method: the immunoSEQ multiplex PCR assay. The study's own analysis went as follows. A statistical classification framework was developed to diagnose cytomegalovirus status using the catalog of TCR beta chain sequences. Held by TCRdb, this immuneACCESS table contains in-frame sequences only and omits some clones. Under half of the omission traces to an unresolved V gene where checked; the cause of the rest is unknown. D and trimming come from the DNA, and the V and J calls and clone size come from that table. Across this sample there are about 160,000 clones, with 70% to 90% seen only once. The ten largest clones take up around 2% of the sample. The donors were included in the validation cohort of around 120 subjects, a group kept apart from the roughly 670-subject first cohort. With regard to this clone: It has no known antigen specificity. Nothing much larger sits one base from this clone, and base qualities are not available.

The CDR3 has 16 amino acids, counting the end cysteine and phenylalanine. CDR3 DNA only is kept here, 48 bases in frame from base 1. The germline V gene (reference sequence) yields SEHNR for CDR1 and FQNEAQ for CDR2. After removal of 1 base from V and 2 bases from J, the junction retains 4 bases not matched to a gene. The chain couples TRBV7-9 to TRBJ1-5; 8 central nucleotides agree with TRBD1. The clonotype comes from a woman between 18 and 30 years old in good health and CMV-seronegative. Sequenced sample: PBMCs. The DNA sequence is TGTGCCAGCAGCTTAGACAGGGGGTATGGCAATCAGCCCCAGCATTTT. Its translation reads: CASSLDRGYGNQPQHF.